This T cell receptor (beta chain) stems from a study of monozygotic twins with inflammatory bowel disease (dated 2019 in TCRdb). With regard to the full study: The full study comprised about 28 monozygotic twin pairs: nine German pairs (four IBD-concordant, five IBD-discordant) and 19 IBD-discordant Danish pairs. Each individual had, on average, about 151 000 unique TCRalpha sequences and 181 000 unique TCRbeta sequences available for analysis. The search for disease-associated traits relied mainly on comparing IBD patients with their genetically identical healthy co-twins within discordant pairs. What the work shows at the level of the full study, not this receptor alone: Compared with healthy twins, IBD patients had fewer clonotypes in common with other individuals, a difference most pronounced in patients showing signs of disease activity. Repertoire similarity did not differ between concordant and discordant twins, which could be due to limited statistical power. The analysis was unable to tell apart different T cell subtypes. IBD patients had lower TCRbeta repertoire diversity, measured by the inverse Simpson index, than their healthy co-twins. The results gave no support for a single strong signal or clonotype linked to IBD. Differing immunosuppressive treatments among patients may have added background noise and inter-individual variability to the repertoires.

A roughly 2.5 ml peripheral blood sample was drawn into PAXgene tubes per donor and stored at -80°C. Without any T cell sorting, total RNA was extracted from whole blood using the PAXgene blood miRNA kit on an automated QIAcube. Peripheral blood from monozygotic twin pairs concordant or discordant for inflammatory bowel disease was subjected to deep TCRalpha and TCRbeta repertoire profiling with unique molecular barcoding. Smoking habits were recorded for all twin pairs, and individuals were classified as current, former or never smokers. Libraries came from 5' RACE. Each TCR library was prepared from 3,000 to 4,500 ng of total RNA. For each sample, cDNA was synthesized in eight separate reactions using SMARTScribe reverse transcriptase. During cDNA synthesis, unique molecular identifiers containing a 6-nucleotide sample barcode were introduced by template switching. TCRalpha and TCRbeta cDNA was amplified in two nested PCRs of roughly 16 and 10 cycles, and bead purification was carried out after each PCR. Before amplification, the cDNA was treated with uracil DNA-glycosylase and purified using the QIAquick PCR purification kit. The second PCR added Illumina TruSeq-compatible adapters along with sample-specific barcodes. TapeStation and Qubit were used to check library quality and concentration, and around 5.3 ng of each library was pooled. Sequencing of the pooled libraries was done on an Illumina HiSeq2500 single-index Rapid Run using custom sequencing primers and 2 x 100 bp reads. The source study handled its data this way. UMI-based consensus assembly with MiGEC version 1.2.6 was used to correct PCR and sequencing errors. MiXCR version 2.1.1 handled V(D)J alignment, clonotype assembly and CDR3 extraction. To normalise gene usage, clonotype sharing and MAIT/NKT TCR abundance, the top 1000, 10 000 and 20 000 clonotypes in each sample were analysed. After downsampling to 27 000 UMIs, diversity was calculated as the inverse Simpson index using the vegan R package. Statistical testing used paired Mann-Whitney U tests on the discordant twin pairs and applied Benjamini-Hochberg correction for multiple testing. TCRdb reprocessed the reads, and each CDR3 protein sequence is entered once, without DNA. It is TCRdb's table, rather than the study itself, that gives the V and J calls and clone size. The sample's clone listing holds 330,000 or so distinct CDR3 sequences. 2% to 2.5% of the sample belongs to the ten largest clones.

The CDR3 has 15 amino acids, counting the end cysteine and phenylalanine. No DNA is given. According to the germline V gene, CDR1 reads KGHSH and CDR2 reads LQKENI. In regard to this clonotype: No cognate antigen has been identified for it.

The sequenced material came from blood. The TCR comes from a human donor with ulcerative colitis or Crohn's disease, or a healthy co-twin of an affected twin (not recorded which). Recombination linked TRBV18 to TRBJ2-2; without DNA, the TCRdb call of TRBD2 cannot be checked. The encoded CDR3 is CASSPALANTGELFF.